The sequence of this T cell receptor (beta chain) was determined in a study of shared clonotypes between healthy human individuals. Germline CDR1 reads SGHNT; CDR2 reads YYREEE (reference sequence). The CDR3 is 18 amino acids. J lost 4 bases, V lost 4 bases, and 13 bases had no gene match. TCRdb's copy holds only in-frame clones and misses some; the assay was immunoSEQ multiplex PCR. The sample yields about 1.5 million clones, roughly 96% seen once. The chain employs TRBV5-4 and TRBJ2-1; 11 bases agree with TRBD1. Sequenced sample: naive CD4+ T cells sorted from blood. Sample subset: CD45RA+ positively selected. The receptor's source is a man aged 30-40 years in good health. CDR3 region: CASSRPASGTGGYNEQFF. The CDR3 DNA is TGTGCCAGCAGCCGCCCCGCCTCCGGGACAGGGGGGTACAATGAGCAGTTCTTC.